This T cell receptor beta chain was observed in a study of blood T cell repertoires in COVID-19 (dated by TCRdb to 2018 to 2021). About the investigation overall: The collaborator samples originated in the United States, Italy and Spain and spanned the acute and convalescent phases of COVID-19. Where HLA class I and class II types were available, the types were taken from metadata supplied by the sample provider, not from assay-based typing. Samples came from the ongoing ImmuneRACE study (first 160 participants) plus 1,254 subjects from 6 global collaborators. The sample metadata nearly always contained a de-identified subject ID, COVID-19 status, age in years and sex. Deeply sampled blood TCRbeta repertoires from subjects exposed to, actively infected with, or recovered from COVID-19 were included in the dataset. The prospective study material was composed of cDNA or gDNA derived from T cells, B-cell-depleted T cells, or PBMCs. A freely available public database, intended as a resource for researchers studying the immune response to SARS-CoV-2, is where the repertoires were released.

As regards this clone: There is no known antigen for this receptor. Base qualities are not recorded, but no much larger clone differs from it by a single base. The sample contains more than one DNA sequence encoding this CDR3.

Whole blood was collected in K2EDTA tubes by collaborating institutions according to the institutions' own protocols. Collaborator samples were shipped for TCRbeta analysis as frozen whole blood, isolated PBMCs, or DNA extracted from either sample type. The immunoSEQ Assay, a bias-controlled multiplex PCR, was used to amplify TCRbeta CDR3 regions from genomic DNA. As for how the authors treated the data: The number of nucleated cells in each sample was estimated from the amplification of reference gene primers within the assay. To quantify the absolute abundance of each unique TCRbeta CDR3 rearrangement, sequence reads were collapsed and filtered. For each sample, productive Simpson clonality was calculated as the square root of Simpson's diversity index over productive rearrangements. This immuneACCESS table, as held by TCRdb, lists in-frame sequences with V and J called but not all clones. Of the missing ones, under half trace to an unresolved V gene in checked studies; the others have no known cause. Clonal size and the V and J genes are those of that table, whereas D and trimming came from the DNA. The sample data list approximately 210,000 clones, and 87% of these were observed just once. The top ten clonotypes cover under 2.5% of the sample.

CDR1 SGHTA and CDR2 FQGNSA are derived from the germline V gene. V is pared back by 1 base and J by 2 bases, with 8 bases lying between the germline termini. The CDR3 has 15 amino acids, counting the end cysteine and phenylalanine. Just the 45-base CDR3 DNA is kept, in frame starting at base 1. General conclusions and limits of the study: The quantity of clinical and demographic metadata differed by source and by participant and was supplied without curation.

The receptor was derived from a man aged 40-55 years with active or convalescent COVID-19. The sequenced material came from peripheral blood. The sequence is built from TRBV7-2 and TRBJ2-2; too little of a D gene remains to name it. CDR3 reads: CASSLDRGNTGELFF. The bases are TGTGCCAGCAGCTTAGACCGAGGAAACACCGGGGAGCTGTTTTTT.